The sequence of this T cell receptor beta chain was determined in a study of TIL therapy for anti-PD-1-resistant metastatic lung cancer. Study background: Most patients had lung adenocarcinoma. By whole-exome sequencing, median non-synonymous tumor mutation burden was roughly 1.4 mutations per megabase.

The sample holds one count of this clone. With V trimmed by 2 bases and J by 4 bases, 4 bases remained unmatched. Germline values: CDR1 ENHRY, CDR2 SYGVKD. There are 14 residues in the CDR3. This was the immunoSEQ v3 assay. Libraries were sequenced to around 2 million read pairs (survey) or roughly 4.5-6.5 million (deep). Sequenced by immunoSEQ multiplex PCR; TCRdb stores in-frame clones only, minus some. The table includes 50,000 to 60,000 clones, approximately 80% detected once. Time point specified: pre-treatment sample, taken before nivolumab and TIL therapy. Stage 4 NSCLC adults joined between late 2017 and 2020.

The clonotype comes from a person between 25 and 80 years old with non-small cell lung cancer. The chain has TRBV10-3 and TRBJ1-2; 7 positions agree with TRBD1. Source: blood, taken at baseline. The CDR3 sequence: CAISEDRDGYGYTF. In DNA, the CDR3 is TGTGCCATCAGTGAGGACAGGGATGGCTATGGCTACACCTTC.